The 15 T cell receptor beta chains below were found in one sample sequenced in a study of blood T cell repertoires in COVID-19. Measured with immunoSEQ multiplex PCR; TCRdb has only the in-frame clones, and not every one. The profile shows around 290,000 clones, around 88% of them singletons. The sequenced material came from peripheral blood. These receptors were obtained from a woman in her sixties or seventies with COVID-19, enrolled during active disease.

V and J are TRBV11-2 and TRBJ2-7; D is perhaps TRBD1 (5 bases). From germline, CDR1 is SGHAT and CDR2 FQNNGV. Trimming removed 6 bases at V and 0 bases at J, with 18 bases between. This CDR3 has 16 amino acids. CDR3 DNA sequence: TGTGCCAGCAGGATGTCTTATGGGGCGGTCTCCTACGAGCAGTACTTC. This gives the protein CASRMSYGAVSYEQYF.

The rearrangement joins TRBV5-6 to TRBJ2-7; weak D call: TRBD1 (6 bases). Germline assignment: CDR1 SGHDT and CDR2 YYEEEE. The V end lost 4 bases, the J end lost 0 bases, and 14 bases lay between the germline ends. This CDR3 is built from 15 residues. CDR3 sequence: CASSLSRGYSYEQYF. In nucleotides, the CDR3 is TGTGCCAGCAGCCTGAGCAGGGGCTACTCCTACGAGCAGTACTTC.

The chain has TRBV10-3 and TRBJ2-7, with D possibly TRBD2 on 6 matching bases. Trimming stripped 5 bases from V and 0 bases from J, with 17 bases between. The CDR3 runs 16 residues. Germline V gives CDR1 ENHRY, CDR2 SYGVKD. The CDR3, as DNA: TGTGCCATCAGTACCACCGGGAGCCCGAGCTCCTACGAGCAGTACTTC. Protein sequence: CAISTTGSPSSYEQYF.

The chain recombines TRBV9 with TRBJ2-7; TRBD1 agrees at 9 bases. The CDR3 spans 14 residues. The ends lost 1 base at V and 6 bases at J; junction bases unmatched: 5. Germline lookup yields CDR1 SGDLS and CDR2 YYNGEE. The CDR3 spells CASSVRTGVGEQYF. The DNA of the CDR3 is TGTGCCAGCAGCGTAAGGACAGGGGTGGGCGAGCAGTACTTC. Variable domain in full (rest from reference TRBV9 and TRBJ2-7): DSGVTQTPKHLITATGQRVTLRCSPRSGDLSVYWYQQSLDQGLQFLIQYYNGEERAKGNILERFSAQQFPDLHSELNLSSLELGDSALYFCASSVRTGVGEQYFGPGTRLTVT.

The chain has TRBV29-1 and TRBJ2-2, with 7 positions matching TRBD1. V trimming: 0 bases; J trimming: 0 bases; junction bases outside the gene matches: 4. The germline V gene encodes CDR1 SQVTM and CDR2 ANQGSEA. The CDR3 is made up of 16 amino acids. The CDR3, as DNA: TGCAGCGTTGAAGATCGAGGGGGCGCGAACACCGGGGAGCTGTTTTTT. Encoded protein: CSVEDRGGANTGELFF.

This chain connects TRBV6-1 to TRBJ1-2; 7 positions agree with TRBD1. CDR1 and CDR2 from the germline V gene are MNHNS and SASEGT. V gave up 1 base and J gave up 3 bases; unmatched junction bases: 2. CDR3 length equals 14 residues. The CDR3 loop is CASSEDGTDYGYTF. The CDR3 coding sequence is TGTGCCAGCAGTGAAGACGGGACAGACTATGGCTACACCTTC.

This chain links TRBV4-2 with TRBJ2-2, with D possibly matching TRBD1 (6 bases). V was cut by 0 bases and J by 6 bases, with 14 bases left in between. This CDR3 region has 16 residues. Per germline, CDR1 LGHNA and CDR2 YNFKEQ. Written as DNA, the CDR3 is TGTGCCAGCAGCCAAGACTGGACAGTGGTTTCCGGGGAGCTGTTTTTT. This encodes CASSQDWTVVSGELFF.

This chain's CDR3 is CASSRLHPGTQYF. CDR3 DNA: TGCGCCAGCAGCCGTTTACACCCGGGTACGCAGTATTTT. The V call is TRBV4-1, the J call TRBJ2-3; the D is unclear. Germline V gene lookup returns CDR1 MGHRA and CDR2 YSYEKL. The ends were cut back, 4 bases at V and 8 bases at J, with 13 bases in the middle. The CDR3 is made up of 13 amino acids.

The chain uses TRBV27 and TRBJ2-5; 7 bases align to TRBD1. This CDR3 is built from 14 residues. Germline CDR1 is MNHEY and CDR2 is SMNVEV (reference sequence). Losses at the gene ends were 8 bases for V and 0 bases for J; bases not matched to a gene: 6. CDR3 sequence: CASSRGTDQETQYF. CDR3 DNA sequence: TGTGCCAGCTCCAGGGGGACAGACCAAGAGACCCAGTACTTC.

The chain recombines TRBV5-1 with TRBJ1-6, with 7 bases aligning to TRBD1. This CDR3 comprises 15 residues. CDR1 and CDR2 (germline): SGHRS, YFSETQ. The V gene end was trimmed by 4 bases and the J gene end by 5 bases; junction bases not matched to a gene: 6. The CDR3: CASSTRDSDNSPLHF. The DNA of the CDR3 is TGCGCCAGCAGCACCCGGGACAGCGATAATTCACCCCTCCACTTT.

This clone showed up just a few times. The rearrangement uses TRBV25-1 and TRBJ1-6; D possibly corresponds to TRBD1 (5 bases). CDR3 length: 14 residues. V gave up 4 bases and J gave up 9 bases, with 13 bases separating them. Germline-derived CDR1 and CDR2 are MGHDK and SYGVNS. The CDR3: CASSVGGEGSPLHF. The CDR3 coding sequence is TGTGCCAGCAGTGTAGGAGGGGAGGGTTCACCCCTCCACTTT.

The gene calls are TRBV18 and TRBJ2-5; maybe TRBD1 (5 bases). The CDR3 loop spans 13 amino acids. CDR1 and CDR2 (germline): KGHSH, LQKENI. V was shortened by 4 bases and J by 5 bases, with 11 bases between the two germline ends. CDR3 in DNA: TGTGCCAGCTCACTAGGGGATCGGGAGACCCAGTACTTC. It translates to CASSLGDRETQYF.

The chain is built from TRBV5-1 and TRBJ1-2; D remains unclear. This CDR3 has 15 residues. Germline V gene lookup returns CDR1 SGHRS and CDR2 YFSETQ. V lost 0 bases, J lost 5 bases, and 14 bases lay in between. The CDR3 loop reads CASSLDTGNLYGYTF. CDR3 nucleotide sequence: TGCGCCAGCAGCTTGGACACGGGGAATCTGTATGGCTACACCTTC.

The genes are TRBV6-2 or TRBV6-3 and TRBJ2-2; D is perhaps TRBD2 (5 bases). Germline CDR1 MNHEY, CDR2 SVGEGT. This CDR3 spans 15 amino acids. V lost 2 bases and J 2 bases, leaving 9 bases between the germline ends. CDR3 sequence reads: CASSYSGSNTGELFF. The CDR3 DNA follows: TGTGCCAGCAGTTACAGCGGCAGCAACACCGGGGAGCTGTTTTTT.

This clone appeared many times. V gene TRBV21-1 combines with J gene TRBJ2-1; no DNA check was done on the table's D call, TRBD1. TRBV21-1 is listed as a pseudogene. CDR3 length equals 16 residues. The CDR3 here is CASSKKDAGSYNEQFF. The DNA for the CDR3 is TGTGCCAGCAGCAAAAAAGATGCAGGCTCCTACAATGAGCAGTTCTTC.